Listed here are 2 T cell receptor beta chains from one sample, sequenced in a study of T cell repertoires in cytomegalovirus infection. No cognate antigen is known for these TCRs. TCRdb passed the reads through MiXCR, listing each CDR3 protein once. Of hundreds of thousands of distinct CDR3 sequences in the sample, 33% are singletons; the top ten hold about a sixth. The source was cultured PBMCs, collected from culture after CMV antigen stimulation. These receptor sequences come from a human donor in good health (CMV status not recorded). Some clones in this sample may be carry-over from other donors' samples.

The rearrangement uses TRBV5-4 and TRBJ1-1; D remains unclear. V was cut by 2 bases and J by 6 bases, with 11 bases left in between. Looked up from germline, CDR1 is SGHNT and CDR2 is YYREEE (reference sequence). This CDR3 is built from 13 residues. This CDR3 reads CASSLGSTPEAFF. CDR3 DNA: TGTGCCAGCAGCTTAGGGTCGACGCCTGAAGCTTTCTTT.

There are many counts of this clonotype. The chain has TRBV29-1 and TRBJ2-3; 7 nucleotides line up with TRBD2. This CDR3 is built from 15 residues. The V segment lost 7 bases and the J segment 0 bases; nucleotides outside the gene matches: 10. The germline V gene has CDR1 SQVTM and CDR2 ANQGSEA. The chain's CDR3 is CSAETSITSTDTQYF. The CDR3, as DNA: TGCAGCGCCGAGACTAGCATTACTAGCACAGATACGCAGTATTTT.